The entry below gives a single T cell receptor beta chain sequence along with its context. V was cut by 0 bases and J by 8 bases, with 13 bases left in between. This CDR3 spans 14 amino acids. Germline V gene data show CDR1 as SGDLS and CDR2 as YYNGEE. The sample comes from a study of shared clonotypes between healthy human individuals. Sorted-subset replicate PCRs used 200 ng of genomic DNA. This amount corresponded to about 30,000 T cell genomes. The method was immunoSEQ multiplex PCR; TCRdb's version includes in-frame clones alone and lacks a portion of them. The sample has around 2.3 million clones; 95% are singletons.

The sequence came from a man in his late teens or twenties in good health. The sequenced sample was naive CD4+ T cells sorted from blood. Subset in this sample: CD45RA+ positively selected. V and J are TRBV9 and TRBJ2-3; tentatively, D is TRBD1 or TRBD2 (5 bases each). CDR3 loop: CASSVEGPAGTQYF. As DNA, the CDR3 is TGTGCCAGCAGCGTAGAGGGACCCGCCGGTACGCAGTATTTT.